A selection of T cell receptor beta chains follows, all from one sample in a study of T cell responses to AZD1222 COVID-19 vaccine. The table came from immunoSEQ multiplex PCR; TCRdb's copy has only in-frame clones and leaves some out. This table has over 100,000 clones, around 87% appearing once. This material consisted of peripheral blood, taken on day 0 of AZD1222 vaccination. Source of these receptors: an adult in good health. Each CDR3 is given with its conserved first and last residue. A D gene is named only where the DNA matches it firmly. The size of a clone is reported for some rows only, either as once, few or many, or as a class for expanded clones.

-	TRBV18	-	TRBJ1-1	CASSPVGGDTEAFF	TGTGCCAGCTCTCCCGTCGGGGGAGACACTGAAGCTTTCTTT
-	TRBV5-1	TRBD1	TRBJ2-3	CASSLEDTGAGDTQYF	TGCGCCAGCAGCTTGGAGGACACAGGGGCGGGAGATACGCAGTATTTT
few	TRBV20-1	-	TRBJ2-7	CSASGPGQTFSYEQYF	TGCAGTGCTAGTGGGCCAGGCCAAACGTTCTCCTACGAGCAGTACTTC
-	TRBV19	TRBD2	TRBJ2-3	CASTQSLLAGGSDTQYF	TGTGCCAGTACCCAGTCCCTCTTAGCGGGAGGGTCAGATACGCAGTATTTT
-	TRBV4-3	TRBD1	TRBJ2-3	CASSLIGGDTDTQYF	TGCGCCAGCAGCCTCATAGGGGGCGACACAGATACGCAGTATTTT
-	TRBV7-6	-	TRBJ2-7	CASSLAHRTGEQYF	TGTGCCAGCAGCTTAGCGCACAGGACCGGCGAGCAGTACTTC
-	TRBV14	TRBD1	TRBJ2-3	CASSSRTGGITDTQYF	TGTGCCAGCAGCTCTCGGACAGGGGGCATAACAGATACGCAGTATTTT
-	TRBV29-1	-	TRBJ2-1	CSVERGEQFF	TGCAGCGTTGAGCGGGGTGAGCAGTTCTTC
-	TRBV29-1	TRBD1	TRBJ1-2	CSAYPPGQGGGYTF	TGCAGCGCCTATCCTCCGGGACAGGGGGGCGGCTACACCTTC
once	TRBV19	-	TRBJ2-7	CASMQGGPPYEQYF	TGTGCCAGTATGCAAGGGGGTCCCCCCTACGAGCAGTACTTC
-	TRBV28	-	TRBJ1-2	CATSPWRAGYTF	TGTGCCACCTCTCCTTGGAGGGCCGGCTACACCTTC
-	TRBV3-1/TRBV3-2	-	TRBJ2-2	CASSQEGGPHRELFF	TGTGCCAGCAGCCAAGAAGGGGGTCCCCACCGGGAGCTGTTTTTT
-	TRBV15	TRBD1	TRBJ2-7	CATSRDRTGGEQYF	TGTGCCACCAGCCGAGACCGGACAGGCGGCGAGCAGTACTTC
once	TRBV3-1/TRBV3-2	-	TRBJ2-6	CAGSSGANVLTF	TGTGCCGGATCGTCTGGGGCCAACGTCCTGACTTTC
-	TRBV9	-	TRBJ2-5	CASSVFPEETQYF	TGTGCCAGCAGCGTATTCCCGGAAGAGACCCAGTACTTC
-	TRBV5-6	-	TRBJ2-7	CASSSYAQLSYEQYF	TGTGCCAGCAGTTCCTACGCGCAGCTCTCCTACGAGCAGTACTTC
-	TRBV2	-	TRBJ2-5	CASSEVSRETQYF	TGTGCCAGCAGTGAGGTGTCTCGGGAGACCCAGTACTTC
-	TRBV5-6	-	TRBJ1-6	CASSLDQAWYSPLHF	TGTGCCAGCAGCTTGGATCAGGCGTGGTATTCACCCCTCCACTTT
once	TRBV7-9	TRBD1	TRBJ1-2	CASSSWDRIIYGYTF	TGTGCCAGCAGCTCCTGGGACAGGATTATCTATGGCTACACCTTC
-	TRBV7-6	-	TRBJ2-5	CASSLAVLETQYF	TGTGCCAGCAGCTTAGCGGTCTTAGAGACCCAGTACTTC
-	TRBV10-3	-	TRBJ1-1	CAISVDSSGPRATEAFF	TGTGCCATCAGTGTGGACAGCTCTGGACCGAGGGCCACTGAAGCTTTCTTT
-	TRBV11-2	TRBD1	TRBJ2-2	CASSLARGTGGIGELFF	TGTGCCAGCAGCTTAGCAAGAGGGACAGGGGGGATCGGGGAGCTGTTTTTT
-	TRBV15	TRBD2	TRBJ2-7	CATSRRTSGRERHEQYF	TGTGCCACCAGCAGACGGACTAGCGGGAGGGAGAGGCACGAGCAGTACTTC
-	TRBV4-2	TRBD2	TRBJ2-5	CASSRTLAGGETQYF	TGTGCCAGCAGCCGGACACTAGCGGGAGGGGAGACCCAGTACTTC
-	TRBV15	-	TRBJ1-1	CATSRALNTEAFF	TGTGCCACCAGCAGAGCCCTGAACACTGAAGCTTTCTTT
-	TRBV11-2	-	TRBJ2-5	CASSSPHQVGSLQETQYF	TGTGCCAGCAGCTCCCCCCATCAAGTCGGAAGCCTACAAGAGACCCAGTACTTC
-	TRBV5-5	-	TRBJ2-5	CASSLAAETQYF	TGTGCCAGCAGCTTGGCAGCGGAGACCCAGTACTTC
-	TRBV19	TRBD1	TRBJ1-1	CASRPGTGGKTEAFF	TGTGCCAGTAGACCCGGGACAGGGGGCAAGACTGAAGCTTTCTTT
-	TRBV5-4	-	TRBJ2-1	CASSRGTPGLVFEQFF	TGTGCCAGCAGCCGAGGGACACCCGGACTAGTTTTTGAGCAGTTCTTC
-	TRBV5-1	TRBD2	TRBJ2-7	CASSFGLAGALSYEQYF	TGCGCCAGCAGCTTTGGACTAGCGGGAGCCCTCTCCTACGAGCAGTACTTC
-	TRBV6-5	-	TRBJ1-4	CASSSSLFGDEKLFF	TGTGCCAGCAGTTCCAGTCTCTTCGGGGATGAAAAACTGTTTTTT
once	TRBV10-3	-	TRBJ2-3	CAISEGRKGGADTQYF	TGTGCCATCAGTGAAGGGAGGAAGGGGGGTGCAGATACGCAGTATTTT
-	TRBV30	-	TRBJ1-4	CAWSPGTGDEKLFF	TGTGCCTGGAGTCCCGGGACGGGCGATGAAAAACTGTTTTTT
-	TRBV20-1	-	TRBJ1-2	CSASSQNYGYTF	TGCAGTGCTAGTTCCCAGAACTATGGCTACACCTTC
-	TRBV7-2	TRBD1	TRBJ2-2	CASSSGTGVYTGELFF	TGTGCCAGCAGCTCGGGGACAGGGGTCTACACCGGGGAGCTGTTTTTT
-	TRBV18	-	TRBJ2-1	CASSNGHEQFF	TGTGCCAGCTCAAACGGTCATGAGCAGTTCTTC
-	TRBV28	-	TRBJ1-3	CASSLKVSGNTIYF	TGTGCCAGCAGTTTGAAGGTCTCTGGAAACACCATATATTTT
-	TRBV6-5	-	TRBJ1-1	CASRNYGTAAEAFF	TGTGCCAGCAGGAATTACGGGACGGCGGCTGAAGCTTTCTTT
-	TRBV7-2	TRBD2	TRBJ2-7	CASSLATSGSRSYEQYF	TGTGCCAGCAGCTTAGCGACTAGCGGGAGTAGGTCCTACGAGCAGTACTTC
-	TRBV5-1	TRBD1	TRBJ1-1	CASSPSGTGNTEAFF	TGCGCCAGCAGTCCTTCCGGGACAGGTAACACTGAAGCTTTCTTT